Following are 7 T cell receptor beta chains from one sample sequenced in a study of CD4+ T cells in melanoma. Clones were sequenced by immunoSEQ multiplex PCR, and TCRdb holds only the in-frame ones, with some missing. Here the sample spans about 13,000 clones, about 70% being singletons. The sample consisted of cells from a culture (not recorded whether cultured in vitro). The receptors here all came from a human donor with melanoma.

This chain links TRBV19 with TRBJ2-3; D may be TRBD1 (5 bases). The CDR3 has 14 amino acids. The V end lost 4 bases, the J end lost 2 bases, and 10 bases lay between the germline ends. From germline, CDR1 is LNHDA and CDR2 SQIVND (reference sequence). The CDR3 region is CASSKQGTTDTQYF. DNA of the CDR3: TGTGCCAGTAGTAAGCAGGGAACCACAGATACGCAGTATTTT.

This clone was observed a handful of times. The chain couples TRBV5-4 to TRBJ2-3; the match to TRBD1 covers 8 bases. The germline V gene encodes CDR1 SGHNT and CDR2 YYREEE (reference sequence). The CDR3 sequence is 15 residues long. Trimming removed 0 bases from V and 2 bases from J; junction bases left unmatched: 2. CDR3 amino acids: CASSLDRGVTDTQYF. The CDR3 DNA reads TGTGCCAGCAGCTTGGACAGGGGGGTCACAGATACGCAGTATTTT.

This clone was seen a few times. J is TRBJ1-4 and V is TRBV5-4; no clear D. The ends were cut back, 0 bases at V and 8 bases at J, with 14 bases in the middle. There are 15 residues in the CDR3. Germline V gene sequence: CDR1 SGHNT, CDR2 YYREEE (reference sequence). The chain's CDR3 is CASSLGGQAREKLFF. DNA for the CDR3: TGTGCCAGCAGCTTGGGTGGGCAGGCCCGGGAAAAACTGTTTTTT.

This chain links TRBV10-3 with TRBJ2-7; D gene uncertain. Germline V gene lookup returns CDR1 ENHRY and CDR2 SYGVKD. The CDR3 spans 12 residues. The V and J ends lost 6 bases and 0 bases respectively, with 6 bases between them. The CDR3, as DNA: TGTGCCATCAGGGGCCCCTCCTACGAGCAGTACTTC. Protein sequence: CAIRGPSYEQYF.

Of note for this clone: The same CDR3 is also encoded by other DNA sequences in this sample. The chain joins TRBV7-2 to TRBJ2-2, with 13 bases fitting TRBD2. The germline CDR1 and CDR2 sequences are SGHTA and FQGNSA. V trimming: 4 bases; J trimming: 4 bases; junction bases outside the gene matches: 3. There are 16 residues in the CDR3. The CDR3 nucleotides are TGTGCCAGCAGCTCGGGACTAGCGGGGCCCACCGGGGAGCTGTTTTTT. It specifies CASSSGLAGPTGELFF.

The chain employs TRBV14 and TRBJ1-2; possibly TRBD1 for D (6 bases). Deletions cut 4 bases from V and 2 bases from J, with 14 bases between. The CDR3 has 15 amino acids. Looked up from germline, CDR1 is SGHDN and CDR2 is FVKESK. CDR3 sequence (DNA): TGTGCCAGCAGCCGGTCAGGGGCGGCCAACTATGGCTACACCTTC. It specifies CASSRSGAANYGYTF.

The chain joins TRBV2 to TRBJ2-7, with D tentatively TRBD1 or TRBD2 (5 bases each). The CDR3 loop spans 11 amino acids. Germline V gene data show CDR1 as SNHLY and CDR2 as FYNNEI. V was trimmed by 6 bases and J by 7 bases, leaving 10 bases between them. The CDR3 DNA sequence: TGTGCCAGCAGAGAGGGGATGGAGCAGTACTTC. Translated, it gives CASREGMEQYF. The full variable domain, rest sourced from reference TRBV2 and TRBJ2-7, is EPEVTQTPSHQVTQMGQEVILRCVPISNHLYFYWYRQILGQKVEFLVSFYNNEISEKSEIFDDQFSVERPDGSNFTLKIRSTKLEDSAMYFCASREGMEQYFGPGTRLTVT.